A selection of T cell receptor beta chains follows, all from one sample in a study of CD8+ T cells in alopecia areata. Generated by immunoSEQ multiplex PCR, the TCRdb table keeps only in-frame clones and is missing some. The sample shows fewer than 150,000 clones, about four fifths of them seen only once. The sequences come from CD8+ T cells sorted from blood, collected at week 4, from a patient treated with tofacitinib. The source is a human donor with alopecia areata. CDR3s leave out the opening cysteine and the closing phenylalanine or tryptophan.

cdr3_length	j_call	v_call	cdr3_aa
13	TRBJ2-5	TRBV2	ASSEPLGYQETQY
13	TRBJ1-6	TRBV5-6	ASSLAADYNSPLH
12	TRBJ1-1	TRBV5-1	ASSSGLVDTEAF
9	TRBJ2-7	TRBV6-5	ASSDTYEQY
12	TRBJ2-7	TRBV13	ASSSGLAVYEQY
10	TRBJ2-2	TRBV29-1	SVEPGAGELF
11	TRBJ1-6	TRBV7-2	ASSLIGNSPLH
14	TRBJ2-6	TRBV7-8	ASSGQAEAGANVLT
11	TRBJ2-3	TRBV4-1	ASSDIAVPKQY
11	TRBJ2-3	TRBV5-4	ASLGPPTDTQY
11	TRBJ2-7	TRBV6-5	ASSQNLGYEQY
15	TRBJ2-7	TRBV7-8	ASSLARGGQFPYEQY
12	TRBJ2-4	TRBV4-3	ASSQARGPNIQY
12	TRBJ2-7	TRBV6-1	ASTPPIGAYEQY
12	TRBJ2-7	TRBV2	ASRPGGNFDEQY
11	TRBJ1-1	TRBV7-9	ASSSGPNTEAF
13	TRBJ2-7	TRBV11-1	ASSSAGTGFYEQY
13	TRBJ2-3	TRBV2	ASSVLPGGTDTQY
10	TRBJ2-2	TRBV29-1	SVAMARGELF
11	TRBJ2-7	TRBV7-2	ASSSLAGSEQY
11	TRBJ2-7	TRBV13	ASSFGQAYEQY
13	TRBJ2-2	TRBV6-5	ASSPAGANTGELF
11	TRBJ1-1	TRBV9	ASSLGGGTEAF
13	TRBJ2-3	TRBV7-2	ASTKWPRGTDTQY
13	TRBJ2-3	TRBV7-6	ASSFGGGLTDTQY
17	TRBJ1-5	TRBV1	TSSQDLHASLYSNQPQH
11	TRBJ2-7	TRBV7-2	ASSLEGPYEQY
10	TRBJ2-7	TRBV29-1	SAAGLRYEQY
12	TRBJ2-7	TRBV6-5	ASTTSVGSYEQY
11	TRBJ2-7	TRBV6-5	ASSYGRADEQY
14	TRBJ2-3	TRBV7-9	ASSFRTEKMTDTQY
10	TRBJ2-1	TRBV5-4	ASSDERYEQF
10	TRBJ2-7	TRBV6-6	ATWGGIYEQY